These 7 T cell receptor beta chains were sequenced from one sample in a study of cytomegalovirus exposure and HLA in healthy donors. The PCR made use of 60 Vbeta and 13 Jbeta primers. Sequencing used immunoSEQ multiplex PCR; TCRdb keeps in-frame clones, though not all of them. The table for this sample gives roughly 110,000 clones. Material for sequencing was PBMCs. The receptors were gathered from a man in his forties in good health and CMV-seropositive.

The chain links TRBV27 to TRBJ1-5, with a weak D call TRBD1 (5 bases). The CDR3 length is 14 residues. Germline CDR1 MNHEY, CDR2 SMNVEV (reference sequence). V was cut by 5 bases and J by 3 bases, with 11 bases left in between. The CDR3 is CASSTRQNNQPQHF. The CDR3 nucleotides read TGTGCCAGCAGTACTCGACAGAACAATCAGCCCCAGCATTTT.

This chain joins TRBV9 and TRBJ2-3, with 7 bases aligning to TRBD2. The CDR3 extends over 17 amino acids. With 4 bases clipped from V and 0 bases from J, the junction kept 11 bases outside the gene matches. Germline V gene sequence: CDR1 SGDLS, CDR2 YYNGEE. CDR3 in amino acids: CASSSRLADTSTDTQYF. The CDR3 DNA sequence: TGTGCCAGCAGCTCCCGCCTAGCGGACACTAGCACAGATACGCAGTATTTT.

The chain recombines TRBV14 with TRBJ2-2, with TRBD2 matching over 10 bases. The CDR3 contains 16 residues. Germline lookup yields CDR1 SGHDN and CDR2 FVKESK. The junction had 5 bases not matched to a gene; V was cut back by 3 bases and J by 4 bases. The CDR3 loop reads CASSQASGSPTGELFF. For the CDR3, the DNA is TGTGCCAGCAGCCAGGCTAGCGGGAGCCCCACCGGGGAGCTGTTTTTT.

The chain is built from TRBV29-1 and TRBJ2-5; perhaps TRBD2 as D (5 bases). This CDR3 has 13 residues. Germline V lookup: CDR1 SQVTM, CDR2 ANQGSEA. Trimming stripped 2 bases from V and 5 bases from J, with 12 bases between. The CDR3 sequence is CSVELAGRETQYF. The DNA for the CDR3 is TGCAGCGTTGAACTAGCCGGTAGGGAGACCCAGTACTTC.

DNA of the CDR3: TGTGCCAGCTCACAAGGGGCCTCCTACGAGCAGTACTTC. Translation gives CASSQGASYEQYF. The chain employs TRBV18 and TRBJ2-7, with D tentatively TRBD1 (5 bases). The V and J ends lost 4 bases and 0 bases respectively, with 7 bases between them. The CDR3 sequence is 13 residues long. Germline-derived CDR1 and CDR2 are KGHSH and LQKENI.

The CDR3 is CASSKRPLDGHSGNTIYF. Here the CDR3 DNA reads TGTGCCAGCAGCAAGCGCCCCCTGGACGGACACTCTGGAAACACCATATATTTT. The chain is built from TRBV2 and TRBJ1-3; D might be TRBD1 (5 bases). The V gene lost 6 bases and the J gene lost 0 bases, with 21 bases spanning the gap. This CDR3 spans 18 amino acids. Looked up from germline, CDR1 is SNHLY and CDR2 is FYNNEI.

The V gene is TRBV5-1, the J gene TRBJ2-3; 16 bases match TRBD2. This CDR3 has 16 amino acids. The germline V gene encodes CDR1 SGHRS and CDR2 YFSETQ. The V gene end was trimmed by 4 bases and the J gene end by 3 bases; junction bases not matched to a gene: 2. For the CDR3, the DNA is TGCGCCAGCAGCCCGGGACTAGCGGGAGGGACAGATACGCAGTATTTT. Translating gives CASSPGLAGGTDTQYF.